These 4 T cell receptor beta chains originate from one sample sequenced in a study of T cell responses to AZD1222 COVID-19 vaccine. Produced via immunoSEQ multiplex PCR; TCRdb's table is partial and in-frame only. This sample has about 210,000 clones, with 85% to 95% found just once. Sequencing used peripheral blood, obtained on day 0 of AZD1222 vaccination. The receptors stem from an adult in good health.

CDR3 sequence: CASSLNVREPGELFF. CDR3 sequence (DNA): TGTGCCAGCAGCTTAAACGTCAGGGAGCCCGGGGAGCTGTTTTTT. V gene TRBV7-2 combines with J gene TRBJ2-2; either TRBD1 or TRBD2 may fit D (5 bases each). V lost 2 bases and J 6 bases, leaving 13 bases between the germline ends. CDR1 is SGHTA, CDR2 FQGNSA, per germline. The CDR3 is 15 residues long. The entire variable domain, with the rest obtained from reference TRBV7-2 and TRBJ2-2, is as follows: GAGVSQSPSNKVTEKGKDVELRCDPISGHTALYWYRQSLGQGLEFLIYFQGNSAPDKSGLPSDRFSAERTGGSVSTLTIQRTQQEDSAVYLCASSLNVREPGELFFGEGSRLTVL.

The chain carries TRBV12-3 or TRBV12-4 and TRBJ1-4; D gene uncertain. V shed 3 bases and J shed 6 bases, with 2 bases lying between them. The CDR3 totals 11 residues. The CDR3 here is CASSLYEKLFF. The CDR3 DNA reads as TGTGCCAGCAGTTTGTATGAAAAACTGTTTTTT.

The chain couples TRBV6-2 or TRBV6-3 to TRBJ1-1; a possible D gene is TRBD1 (6 bases). Germline CDR1 MNHEY, CDR2 SVGEGT. This CDR3 contains 18 residues. Deletions cut 4 bases from V and 2 bases from J, with 23 bases between. The CDR3 nucleotides are TGTGCCAGCAGTTTTACGTTGGAGCCGGACAGACCAAACACTGAAGCTTTCTTT. Amino acids: CASSFTLEPDRPNTEAFF.

The chain couples TRBV5-1 to TRBJ2-1; TRBD2 matches at 12 bases. V shed 4 bases and J 6 bases; nucleotides not matched to a gene: 8. The germline gives CDR1 SGHRS, CDR2 YFSETQ. The CDR3 contains 16 residues. The CDR3 DNA reads as TGCGCCAGCAGCCTGACTAGCGGGGGTAGTTTCAATGAGCAGTTCTTC. Protein: CASSLTSGGSFNEQFF.